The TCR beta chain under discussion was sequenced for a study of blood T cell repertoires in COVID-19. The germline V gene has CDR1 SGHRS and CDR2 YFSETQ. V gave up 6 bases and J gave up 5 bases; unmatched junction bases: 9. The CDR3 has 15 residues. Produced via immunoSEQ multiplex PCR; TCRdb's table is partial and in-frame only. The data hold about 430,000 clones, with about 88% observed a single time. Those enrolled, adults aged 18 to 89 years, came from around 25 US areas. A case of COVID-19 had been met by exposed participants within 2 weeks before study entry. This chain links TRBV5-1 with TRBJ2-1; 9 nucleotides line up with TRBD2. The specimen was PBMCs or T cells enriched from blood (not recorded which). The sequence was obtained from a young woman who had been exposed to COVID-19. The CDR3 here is CASTPLAGSDNEQFF. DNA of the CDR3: TGCGCCAGCACCCCTCTAGCGGGGAGCGACAATGAGCAGTTCTTC. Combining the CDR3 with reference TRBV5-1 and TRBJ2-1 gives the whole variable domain KAGVTQTPRYLIKTRGQQVTLSCSPISGHRSVSWYQQTPGQGLQFLFEYFSETQRNKGNFPGRFSGRQFSNSRSEMNVSTLELGDSALYLCASTPLAGSDNEQFFGPGTRLTVL.